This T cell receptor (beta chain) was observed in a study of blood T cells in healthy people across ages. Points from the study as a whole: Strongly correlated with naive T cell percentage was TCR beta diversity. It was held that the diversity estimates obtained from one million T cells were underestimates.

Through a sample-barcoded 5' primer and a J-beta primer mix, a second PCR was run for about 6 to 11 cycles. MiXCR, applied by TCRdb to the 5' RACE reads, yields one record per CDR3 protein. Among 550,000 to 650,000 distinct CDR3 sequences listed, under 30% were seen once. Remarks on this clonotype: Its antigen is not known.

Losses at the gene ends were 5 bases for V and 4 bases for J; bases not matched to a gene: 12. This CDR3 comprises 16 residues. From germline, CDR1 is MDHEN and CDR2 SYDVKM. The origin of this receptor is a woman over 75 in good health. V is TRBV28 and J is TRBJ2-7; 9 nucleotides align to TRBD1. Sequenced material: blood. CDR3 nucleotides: TGTGCCAGCAGTCCGCGTGCAGGGACAGGGCAATACGAGCAGTACTTC. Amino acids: CASSPRAGTGQYEQYF.